The 9 T cell receptor beta chains in this list originate from one sample, sequenced in a study of regulatory T cells in long-lasting Graves disease. Time point given: persistent/refractory GD, antithyroid drugs over 5 years with positive TRAb. Generation of the TCR library employed RNA extracted from PBMCs. Building the TCR beta libraries relied on iRepertoire HTBI primers, and CDR3 regions underwent Arm-PCR. TCRdb ran MiXCR on the multiplex PCR reads and lists one entry per CDR3 protein. The table lists some 470,000 distinct CDR3 sequences, roughly a fifth of them singletons. This specimen consisted of peripheral blood mononuclear cells (PBMCs), obtained when the disease was refractory, from a patient treated with antithyroid drugs. The receptors here all came from a female donor with Graves disease.

The V gene is TRBV28, the J gene TRBJ1-2, with a weak D call TRBD1 (5 bases). Germline V gene sequence: CDR1 MDHEN, CDR2 SYDVKM. The V end was cut by 3 bases, the J end by 4 bases, with 12 bases between. This CDR3 spans 14 amino acids. The CDR3 DNA reads TGTGCCAGCAGTTTGGGAACAGGCTTCTATGGCTACACCTTC. It translates to CASSLGTGFYGYTF.

The chain uses TRBV2 and TRBJ2-2; 8 bases are shared with TRBD1. CDR1 and CDR2 from the germline V gene are SNHLY and FYNNEI. This CDR3 has 17 residues. V shed 3 bases, J shed 1 base, and the junction held 7 bases outside the gene matches. Here the CDR3 reads CASSEAAGGRNTGELFF. DNA for the CDR3: TGTGCCAGCAGTGAGGCGGCAGGGGGCCGGAACACCGGGGAGCTGTTTTTT.

This clonotype was counted ten times or more. The rearrangement links TRBV10-3 to TRBJ2-5; 11 nucleotides line up with TRBD2. The J segment lost 2 bases and the V segment lost 0 bases, leaving 5 bases of the junction unmatched. Germline CDR1 is ENHRY and CDR2 is SYGVKD. CDR3 size: 17 residues. As DNA, the CDR3 is TGTGCCATCAGTGAGTCAGGTACTAGCGGGGGACAAGAGACCCAGTACTTC. Translation gives CAISESGTSGGQETQYF.

The sample holds many counts of this clonotype. V gene TRBV5-6 combines with J gene TRBJ2-7, with D perhaps matching TRBD1 or TRBD2 (5 bases each). The germline gives CDR1 SGHDT, CDR2 YYEEEE. V lost 4 bases to trimming and J lost 2 bases, with 16 bases between them. The CDR3 has 15 amino acids. CDR3: CASSPNPGPTYEQYF. CDR3 nucleotides: TGTGCCAGCAGCCCCAACCCGGGACCCACCTACGAGCAGTACTTC.

There are many counts of this clonotype. The rearrangement links TRBV19 to TRBJ1-2, with 8 positions matching TRBD1. CDR3 length: 15 amino acids. Germline V gene data show CDR1 as LNHDA and CDR2 as SQIVND (reference sequence). V lost 4 bases to trimming and J lost 4 bases; unmatched junction nucleotides: 8. The CDR3 here is CASSNQGADFYGYTF. CDR3 DNA: TGTGCCAGTAGTAATCAGGGGGCAGATTTCTATGGCTACACCTTC.

The rearrangement joins TRBV5-1 to TRBJ2-7, with D tentatively TRBD2 (6 bases). This CDR3 has 15 amino acids. V was trimmed by 1 base and J by 5 bases, leaving 16 bases between them. Germline CDR1 SGHRS, CDR2 YFSETQ. CDR3 DNA: TGCGCCAGCAGCTTGAGGGACTTTAGGTCAGACGAGCAGTACTTC. Translation gives CASSLRDFRSDEQYF.

J is TRBJ1-2 and V is TRBV12-3 or TRBV12-4; no clear D gene. The CDR3 spans 13 residues. V was cut by 4 bases and J by 6 bases, with 12 bases left in between. The CDR3: CASSSSRFHGYTF. The CDR3 DNA reads as TGTGCCAGCAGTTCCTCCCGGTTCCATGGCTACACCTTC.

This clonotype was observed a few times. The rearrangement joins TRBV7-9 to TRBJ1-5, with 9 bases aligning to TRBD1. Germline V gives CDR1 SEHNR, CDR2 FQNEAQ (reference sequence). The V gene end was trimmed by 1 base and the J gene end by 4 bases; junction bases not matched to a gene: 5. This CDR3 is 16 amino acids long. In nucleotides, the CDR3 is TGTGCCAGCAGCTTAGGCGGGACAGGGTCAAATCAGCCCCAGCATTTT. Residues: CASSLGGTGSNQPQHF.

The table lists this clonotype with many counts. The genes are TRBV28 and TRBJ1-2; D is uncertain. CDR1 is MDHEN and CDR2 is SYDVKM in the germline V gene. Deletions cut 1 base from V and 3 bases from J, with 9 bases between. The length of the CDR3 is 14 residues. The CDR3 DNA reads TGTGCCAGCAGTTTATATCTTTCGGACTATGGCTACACCTTC. Protein sequence: CASSLYLSDYGYTF.